The 15 T cell receptor beta chains reported below all come from one sample, sequenced in a study of radiotherapy plus CTLA-4 blockade in lung cancer (dated by TCRdb to the late 2010s). Library method: the immunoSEQ multiplex PCR assay. Sourced from immuneACCESS, this table was stored by TCRdb with only in-frame sequences that have V and J called. A share of the clones is absent; for the studies checked, an unresolved V gene accounts for under half, and the remainder has no known explanation. Recorded for this sample are 45,000 to 60,000 clones; 77% of them occurred a single time. Together, the top ten hold around 2.4% of the sample. The source was peripheral blood, collected from a patient treated with radiotherapy plus ipilimumab. These receptors all come from a human donor with non-small cell lung cancer whose response to radiotherapy plus ipilimumab could not be evaluated.

This clone appeared once. The genes are TRBV18 and TRBJ2-1; 7 positions agree with TRBD2. There are 13 residues in the CDR3. V was clipped by 3 bases and J by 10 bases; unmatched bases: 6. The germline V gene has CDR1 KGHSH and CDR2 LQKENI. The CDR3 coding sequence is TGTGCCAGCTCACCGATCAGCGGGGAGGAGCAGTTCTTC. Its translation is CASSPISGEEQFF.

The chain combines TRBV7-3 with TRBJ2-3, with TRBD1 identical over 9 bases. V shed 1 base and J 1 base; nucleotides not matched to a gene: 9. There are 18 residues in the CDR3. Germline V gene lookup returns CDR1 SGHTA and CDR2 FQGTGA. The CDR3 here is CASSLKGWTGAGTDTQYF. The CDR3 region has the DNA TGTGCCAGCAGCTTAAAGGGGTGGACAGGGGCCGGCACAGATACGCAGTATTTT.

The chain joins TRBV7-2 to TRBJ2-1; perhaps TRBD1 as D (6 bases). The CDR3 loop spans 15 amino acids. Between the trimmed V and J ends, which lost 5 bases and 6 bases, there was a span of 17 bases. Germline CDR1 and CDR2: SGHTA and FQGNSA. In DNA, the CDR3 is TGTGCCAGCAGCGCCCGGGACACGGGGCCCAATGAGCAGTTCTTC. It specifies CASSARDTGPNEQFF.

In its sample, this clone was seen a few times. The gene calls are TRBV5-5 and TRBJ2-7; TRBD2 is a possible D gene (5 bases). In germline, CDR1 is SGHKS, CDR2 YYEKEE (reference sequence). This CDR3 has 13 amino acids. Trimming removed 5 bases at V and 9 bases at J, with 18 bases between. For the CDR3, the DNA is TGTGCCAGCAGTTCAGTCGAGGGTACGATGCAGTACTTC. Translated: CASSSVEGTMQYF.

The gene calls are TRBV7-2 and TRBJ2-1; 11 bases agree with TRBD2. This CDR3 region has 15 residues. Germline CDR1 and CDR2: SGHTA and FQGNSA. V lost 3 bases to trimming and J lost 7 bases; unmatched junction nucleotides: 5. The CDR3 DNA is TGTGCCAGCAGCTTCGTTAGCGGGGGGGGGAATGAGCAGTTCTTC. Amino acids: CASSFVSGGGNEQFF.

The chain links TRBV19 to TRBJ2-7; 8 bases map to TRBD1. The junction had 11 bases not matched to a gene; V was cut back by 4 bases and J by 9 bases. The germline V gene encodes CDR1 LNHDA and CDR2 SQIVND (reference sequence). The CDR3 is 14 residues long. In DNA, the CDR3 is TGTGCCAGTAGTAACCTCGGACAGGGCCGTTTGCAGTACTTC. Translated: CASSNLGQGRLQYF. The whole variable domain, remainder taken from reference TRBV19 and TRBJ2-7, is DGGITQSPKYLFRKEGQNVTLSCEQNLNHDAMYWYRQDPGQGLRLIYYSQIVNDFQKGDIAEGYSVSREKKESFPLTVTSAQKNPTAFYLCASSNLGQGRLQYFGPGTRLTVT.

The chain links TRBV5-1 to TRBJ2-5; no definite D call. The CDR3 sequence is 15 residues long. The V and J ends lost 0 bases and 4 bases respectively, with 13 bases between them. The germline V gene encodes CDR1 SGHRS and CDR2 YFSETQ. The CDR3 bases are TGCGCCAGCAGCTTGGCCTTTACTTCTGGAGAGACCCAGTACTTC. Its protein is CASSLAFTSGETQYF.

V and J are TRBV7-2 and TRBJ2-7; 9 positions match TRBD2. The V gene's germline CDR1 is SGHTA and CDR2 FQGNSA. The CDR3 is 15 residues long. V shed 1 base and J 6 bases; nucleotides not matched to a gene: 7. For the CDR3, the DNA is TGTGCCAGCAGCTTAGTGCGGGGGGGCGAAGGCGAGCAGTACTTC. Translating gives CASSLVRGGEGEQYF.

This chain uses TRBV2 with TRBJ2-2; a weak D match, TRBD2 (6 bases). This CDR3 has 14 residues. V lost 10 bases, J lost 4 bases, and 16 bases lay in between. Germline CDR1 and CDR2: SNHLY and FYNNEI. CDR3 amino acids: CATGRIGSTGELFF. CDR3 in DNA: TGTGCCACGGGGCGGATCGGGAGCACCGGGGAGCTGTTTTTT.

This clone was seen a handful of times. CDR3 amino acids: CASSIRQGAEAGANVLTF. CDR3 sequence (DNA): TGTGCCAGTAGTATACGACAGGGGGCAGAAGCTGGGGCCAACGTCCTGACTTTC. The J gene is TRBJ2-6, the V gene TRBV19; TRBD1 matches at 10 bases. The CDR3 contains 18 residues. Germline V lookup: CDR1 LNHDA, CDR2 SQIVND (reference sequence). V trimming: 2 bases; J trimming: 2 bases; junction bases outside the gene matches: 6.

The chain links TRBV30 to TRBJ1-5; 7 nucleotides match TRBD1. The V gene end was trimmed by 0 bases and the J gene end by 3 bases; junction bases not matched to a gene: 5. Germline V gene data show CDR1 as GTSNPN and CDR2 as SVGIG (reference sequence). The CDR3 contains 15 residues. In DNA, the CDR3 is TGTGCCTGGAGTGTGGGGACAGCTAACAATCAGCCCCAGCATTTT. Its protein product is CAWSVGTANNQPQHF.

This rearrangement joins TRBV5-5 to TRBJ1-2; D not certain. Trimming pared 0 bases from V and 5 bases from J, leaving 5 bases between. This CDR3 is 12 amino acids long. Germline V gives CDR1 SGHKS, CDR2 YYEKEE (reference sequence). In nucleotides, the CDR3 is TGTGCCAGCAGCTTGGGTACATATGGCTACACCTTC. Translating it yields CASSLGTYGYTF.

The chain carries TRBV9 and TRBJ2-7; TRBD2 might be the D (6 bases). Trimming took off 3 bases at V and 6 bases at J, with 19 bases between the two ends. The CDR3 is 15 amino acids. CDR1 is SGDLS, CDR2 YYNGEE, per germline. The DNA of the CDR3 is TGTGCCAGCAGCGCAACCCCGGACTACCGCGGCGAGCAGTACTTC. Its protein is CASSATPDYRGEQYF. The full variable domain, completed using reference TRBV9 and TRBJ2-7, is DSGVTQTPKHLITATGQRVTLRCSPRSGDLSVYWYQQSLDQGLQFLIQYYNGEERAKGNILERFSAQQFPDLHSELNLSSLELGDSALYFCASSATPDYRGEQYFGPGTRLTVT.

The chain uses TRBV15 and TRBJ1-2, with TRBD1 matching over 7 bases. Germline loops: CDR1 LNHNV, CDR2 YYDKDF (reference sequence). After removal of 3 bases from V and 3 bases from J, the junction contained 7 bases not matched to a gene. This CDR3 is built from 15 residues. For the CDR3, the DNA is TGTGCCACCAGCAGGGACAGGCGAAGCGACTATGGCTACACCTTC. Translated, it gives CATSRDRRSDYGYTF.

The J gene is TRBJ1-3, the V gene TRBV11-2; 12 bases match TRBD1. Unmatched junction bases numbered 2, after V lost 4 bases and J lost 4 bases. The length of the CDR3 is 15 residues. Per the germline V gene, CDR1 is SGHAT and CDR2 is FQNNGV. CDR3 amino acids: CASSYGTGGGNTIYF. CDR3 nucleotides: TGTGCCAGCAGCTATGGGACAGGGGGCGGAAACACCATATATTTT.